The 21 T cell receptor beta chains presented below share a single source sample, sequenced in a study of blood T cell repertoires in COVID-19. Only in-frame clones appear in the TCRdb table, and some are missing; sequencing was by immunoSEQ multiplex PCR. The sample lists some 180,000 clones; 75% to 90% were seen once. Source material: PBMCs or T cells enriched from blood (not recorded which). The receptor set was obtained from a man between 35 and 55 years old who had recovered from COVID-19.

This clone was seen only once. The chain couples TRBV28 to TRBJ2-7; TRBD1 is a possible D gene (6 bases). Per the germline V gene, CDR1 is MDHEN and CDR2 is SYDVKM. V lost 6 bases and J lost 0, with 15 bases in between. This CDR3 has 15 residues. CDR3 DNA: TGTGCCAGCAGCCCACACCCACAGGGCTCCTACGAGCAGTACTTC. Protein product: CASSPHPQGSYEQYF.

The chain employs TRBV12-3 or TRBV12-4 and TRBJ1-5; unclear D gene. The V and J ends lost 7 bases and 2 bases respectively, with 9 bases between them. This CDR3 is 13 amino acids long. Here the CDR3 reads CASTLSGNQPQHF. As DNA, the CDR3 is TGTGCCAGCACCTTAAGCGGCAATCAGCCCCAGCATTTT.

The chain links TRBV12-3 or TRBV12-4 to TRBJ2-1; D unresolved. The V end was cut by 7 bases, the J end by 0 bases, with 7 bases between. The CDR3 is made up of 13 amino acids. The CDR3 DNA reads as TGTGCCAGCAAAATGAGCTCCTACAATGAGCAGTTCTTC. Amino acids: CASKMSSYNEQFF.

J is TRBJ2-3 and V is TRBV11-3; maybe TRBD2 (6 bases). Trimming left V 8 bases short and J 0 bases short, with 9 bases between. The CDR3 sequence is 13 residues long. Germline lookup yields CDR1 SGHNT and CDR2 YENEEA. The CDR3 here is CASRGLSTDTQYF. CDR3 nucleotides: TGTGCCAGCCGGGGACTCAGCACAGATACGCAGTATTTT.

This chain uses TRBV5-1 with TRBJ1-6; a possible D gene is TRBD1 (6 bases). Deletions cut 4 bases from V and 6 bases from J, with 11 bases between. Germline assignment: CDR1 SGHRS and CDR2 YFSETQ. The CDR3 covers 14 residues. This CDR3 reads CASSPDSSNSPLHF. The DNA for the CDR3 is TGCGCCAGCAGCCCGGACAGCTCTAATTCACCCCTCCACTTT.

The V call is TRBV10-2, the J call TRBJ1-1; no clear D gene. The CDR3 covers 16 residues. Between the trimmed V and J ends, which lost 2 bases and 6 bases, there was a span of 19 bases. Germline V gene lookup returns CDR1 WSHSY and CDR2 SAAADI. The chain's CDR3 is CASSEVPGHYAPEAFF. The CDR3 bases are TGCGCCAGCAGTGAGGTCCCGGGTCATTATGCCCCTGAAGCTTTCTTT.

The J gene is TRBJ1-4, the V gene TRBV5-1; D ambiguous. The CDR3 spans 13 residues. Trimming cost V 7 bases and J 0 bases, with 7 bases left between them. Germline assignment: CDR1 SGHRS and CDR2 YFSETQ. CDR3 in DNA: TGCGCCAGCCACAGAACAACTAATGAAAAACTGTTTTTT. Translation: CASHRTTNEKLFF.

The chain has TRBV5-4 and TRBJ2-3; possible D gene TRBD2, 6 bases. V was shortened by 0 bases and J by 4 bases, with 9 bases between the two germline ends. The CDR3 has 14 amino acids. Looked up from germline, CDR1 is SGHNT and CDR2 is YYREEE (reference sequence). CDR3 bases: TGTGCCAGCAGCTTGGCCGGGGGTTCAGATACGCAGTATTTT. Amino acid sequence: CASSLAGGSDTQYF.

The rearrangement joins TRBV10-1 to TRBJ1-4, with 10 bases identical to TRBD1. This CDR3 is 19 amino acids long. The V segment lost 3 bases and the J segment 2 bases; nucleotides outside the gene matches: 12. Germline CDR1 reads WNHNN; CDR2 reads SYGVQD (reference sequence). This CDR3 is CASSEIGDRGQGTNEKLFF. The CDR3 DNA reads as TGCGCCAGCAGTGAAATCGGAGACAGGGGGCAAGGGACTAATGAAAAACTGTTTTTT.

This clone was detected only a few times. This chain uses TRBV28 with TRBJ1-2; 9 bases are a match to TRBD1. Trimming removed 1 base from V and 4 bases from J; junction bases left unmatched: 4. This CDR3 contains 15 residues. Germline V CDR1 and CDR2: MDHEN, SYDVKM. The CDR3 region is CASSLLRTGVYGYTF. CDR3 nucleotides: TGTGCCAGCAGTTTATTGCGGACAGGGGTCTATGGCTACACCTTC.

J is TRBJ2-1 and V is TRBV2; 9 bases are a match to TRBD2. Germline V lookup: CDR1 SNHLY, CDR2 FYNNEI. Losses at the gene ends were 4 bases for V and 10 bases for J; bases not matched to a gene: 11. The CDR3 is 15 residues long. The CDR3 DNA sequence: TGTGCCAGCAGTGGGGACGGCGGGGGGGCCCGGGAGCAGTTCTTC. Translated, it gives CASSGDGGGAREQFF. The full variable domain, completed using reference TRBV2 and TRBJ2-1, is EPEVTQTPSHQVTQMGQEVILRCVPISNHLYFYWYRQILGQKVEFLVSFYNNEISEKSEIFDDQFSVERPDGSNFTLKIRSTKLEDSAMYFCASSGDGGGAREQFFGPGTRLTVL.

The V and J genes are TRBV5-1 and TRBJ1-5, with 7 bases fitting TRBD1. The ends lost 4 bases at V and 8 bases at J; junction bases unmatched: 6. This CDR3 is 13 amino acids long. Germline CDR1 reads SGHRS; CDR2 reads YFSETQ. The DNA of the CDR3 is TGCGCCAGCAGCCCGACAGGGAAGGAGCCCCAGCATTTT. It specifies CASSPTGKEPQHF.

The V gene is TRBV6-6, the J gene TRBJ1-2; TRBD1 matches 7 bases. CDR3 size: 14 residues. Germline V gene data show CDR1 as MNHNY and CDR2 as SVGAGI (reference sequence). The V gene end was trimmed by 8 bases and the J gene end by 4 bases; junction bases not matched to a gene: 10. CDR3 sequence reads: CASVKTGSAYGYTF. The DNA for the CDR3 is TGTGCCAGCGTAAAGACAGGGTCCGCCTATGGCTACACCTTC.

The chain uses TRBV2 and TRBJ1-2, with a weak D call TRBD1 (5 bases). V was trimmed by 6 bases and J by 6 bases, leaving 14 bases between them. CDR1 SNHLY and CDR2 FYNNEI come from the germline V gene. The CDR3 spans 13 residues. DNA for the CDR3: TGTGCCAGCAGGGGGGACTCTTGGGATGGCTACACCTTC. It yields the protein CASRGDSWDGYTF.

The chain joins TRBV5-6 to TRBJ2-2; tentative D call: TRBD2 (6 bases). Germline CDR1 reads SGHDT; CDR2 reads YYEEEE. With 7 bases removed from V and 6 bases from J, the gap between germline ends came to 13 bases. This CDR3 is 13 amino acids long. The CDR3 spells CASRRRVAGELFF. CDR3 sequence (DNA): TGTGCCAGCCGGAGGAGGGTTGCCGGGGAGCTGTTTTTT.

CDR3 sequence (DNA): TGTGCCTGGAACAGGGGCCCCCCAGATACGCAGTATTTT. It encodes CAWNRGPPDTQYF. This chain uses TRBV30 with TRBJ2-3; 7 bases line up with TRBD1. Per germline, CDR1 GTSNPN and CDR2 SVGIG (reference sequence). The ends lost 4 bases at V and 4 bases at J; junction bases unmatched: 5. The CDR3 covers 13 residues.

The chain couples TRBV10-3 to TRBJ2-7; no clear D gene. The CDR3 has 14 residues. Trimming cost V 6 bases and J 3 bases, with 15 bases left between them. The germline V gene encodes CDR1 ENHRY and CDR2 SYGVKD. CDR3 coding DNA: TGTGCCATCAGAGCGAAATTAAGTTACTACGAGCAGTACTTC. Its protein is CAIRAKLSYYEQYF.

The gene calls are TRBV6-5 and TRBJ2-6; possible D gene TRBD2, 6 bases. The CDR3 has 14 residues. The V gene's germline CDR1 is MNHEY and CDR2 SVGAGI. Trimming shortened V by 7 bases and J by 2 bases, and 9 bases separated the two germline ends. The CDR3 DNA is TGTGCCAGCACCTGGAGGGCTGGGGCCAACGTCCTGACTTTC. Its protein is CASTWRAGANVLTF.

The V call is TRBV7-6, the J call TRBJ1-2; D is unresolved. The CDR3 is made up of 16 amino acids. Germline V lookup: CDR1 SGHVS, CDR2 FNYEAQ. V was pared by 1 base and J by 4 bases, with 16 bases between. CDR3 nucleotides: TGTGCCAGCAGCTTAGAAGCCGAGCTCCCCTCCTATGGCTACACCTTC. It translates to CASSLEAELPSYGYTF.

This rearrangement joins TRBV5-4 to TRBJ2-1; 11 bases align to TRBD2. V lost 0 bases, J lost 8 bases, and 10 bases stayed unmatched. This CDR3 has 17 amino acids. Germline CDR1 and CDR2: SGHNT and YYREEE (reference sequence). Here the CDR3 reads CASSLGVSGGVGYEQFF. As DNA, the CDR3 is TGTGCCAGCAGCTTGGGAGTTAGCGGGGGGGTCGGATATGAGCAGTTCTTC.

The chain combines TRBV5-4 with TRBJ2-7, with D perhaps matching TRBD1 (6 bases). CDR3 length: 14 amino acids. Germline CDR1 reads SGHNT; CDR2 reads YYREEE (reference sequence). Trimming cost V 3 bases and J 2 bases, with 12 bases left between them. The CDR3, as DNA: TGTGCCAGCAGCTCCCCGGACAGTCCCTACGAGCAGTACTTC. It specifies CASSSPDSPYEQYF.